These 26 T cell receptor beta chains came from one sample sequenced in a study of blood T cell repertoires in COVID-19. Clones were read by immunoSEQ multiplex PCR, and TCRdb kept only the in-frame ones, dropping some. This sample has 250,000 to 350,000 clones, with roughly 90% found just once. Sample: peripheral blood. The receptors derive from a woman aged 25 to 39 with COVID-19, enrolled during active disease.

V gene TRBV28 combines with J gene TRBJ1-2; TRBD1 is a possible D gene (6 bases). The CDR3 runs to 13 residues. Trimming removed 2 bases from V and 6 bases from J, with 10 bases in between. CDR1 and CDR2 from the germline V gene are MDHEN and SYDVKM. In nucleotides, the CDR3 is TGTGCCAGCAGTTTACTGGGGGCTAATGGCTACACCTTC. Translating gives CASSLLGANGYTF.

The chain links TRBV7-2 to TRBJ2-7; perhaps TRBD1 as D (6 bases). The CDR3 totals 15 residues. The germline V and J ends were trimmed by 1 base and 4 bases, with 14 bases remaining between them. The germline CDR1 and CDR2 sequences are SGHTA and FQGNSA. The chain's CDR3 is CASSLGTGQTYEQYF. In DNA, the CDR3 is TGTGCCAGCAGCTTAGGGACGGGACAAACTTACGAGCAGTACTTC.

The chain couples TRBV19 to TRBJ1-2; 7 bases agree with TRBD1. The CDR3 consists of 13 residues. Germline-derived CDR1 and CDR2 are LNHDA and SQIVND (reference sequence). Trimming took 4 bases from V and 4 from J; bases not matched to a gene: 3. In nucleotides, the CDR3 is TGTGCCAGTAGTAGACAGGGATCCTATGGCTACACCTTC. Protein: CASSRQGSYGYTF.

The rearrangement links TRBV29-1 to TRBJ2-1; 11 bases fit TRBD2. J lost 10 bases, V lost 5 bases, and 13 bases had no gene match. This CDR3 contains 15 residues. Germline assignment: CDR1 SQVTM and CDR2 ANQGSEA. The CDR3: CSVKDPLAGEIEQFF. CDR3 nucleotides: TGCAGCGTTAAGGATCCACTAGCGGGAGAAATCGAGCAGTTCTTC.

The chain has TRBV28 and TRBJ1-4, with 7 bases matching TRBD1. The CDR3 loop spans 14 amino acids. From germline, CDR1 is MDHEN and CDR2 SYDVKM. Trimming removed 3 bases from V and 7 bases from J; junction bases left unmatched: 5. CDR3 coding DNA: TGTGCCAGCAGTTTTGAGGGGGCTGGTGAAAAACTGTTTTTT. Its protein is CASSFEGAGEKLFF. The whole variable domain, filled in from reference TRBV28 and TRBJ1-4, reads DVKVTQSSRYLVKRTGEKVFLECVQDMDHENMFWYRQDPGLGLRLIYFSYDVKMKEKGDIPEGYSVSREKKERFSLILESASTNQTSMYLCASSFEGAGEKLFFGSGTQLSVL.

This sequence joins TRBV5-4 and TRBJ1-2, with TRBD1 matching over 7 bases. This CDR3 region has 14 residues. In germline, CDR1 is SGHNT, CDR2 YYREEE (reference sequence). The V gene end was trimmed by 2 bases and the J gene end by 4 bases; junction bases not matched to a gene: 5. In DNA, the CDR3 is TGTGCCAGCAGCTTCGAAAACAGGGGCTATGGCTACACCTTC. Amino acid sequence: CASSFENRGYGYTF.

This chain uses TRBV28 with TRBJ2-7; D is perhaps TRBD2 (7 bases). Germline V gene data show CDR1 as MDHEN and CDR2 as SYDVKM. The CDR3 is 14 residues long. V was trimmed by 7 bases and J by 4 bases, leaving 17 bases between them. The CDR3 protein is CASTLEGGGYEQYF. The CDR3 coding sequence is TGTGCCAGCACCTTGGAGGGGGGAGGGTACGAGCAGTACTTC.

The gene calls are TRBV27 and TRBJ2-2, with TRBD1 as a possible D gene (5 bases). The V gene lost 4 bases and the J gene lost 5 bases, with 14 bases spanning the gap. Germline values: CDR1 MNHEY, CDR2 SMNVEV (reference sequence). This CDR3 is 15 amino acids long. The CDR3 sequence is CASSSAGLGTGELFF. The DNA for the CDR3 is TGTGCCAGCAGTTCAGCAGGGCTGGGGACCGGGGAGCTGTTTTTT.

This clone was seen only once. The gene calls are TRBV19 and TRBJ1-2, with D possibly TRBD1 on 5 matching bases. V was cut by 10 bases and J by 2 bases, with 11 bases left in between. The CDR3 loop spans 12 amino acids. CDR1 is LNHDA, CDR2 SQIVND, per germline (reference sequence). The CDR3 sequence is CATSGGNYGYTF. CDR3 in DNA: TGTGCCACCTCTGGGGGGAACTATGGCTACACCTTC.

J is TRBJ2-5 and V is TRBV5-4; 8 nucleotides line up with TRBD2. The trim removed 3 bases at V and 2 bases at J, leaving 9 bases unmatched. The CDR3 consists of 16 residues. Germline V gene data show CDR1 as SGHNT and CDR2 as YYREEE (reference sequence). This CDR3 reads CASSSFAGGLQETQYF. In DNA, the CDR3 is TGTGCCAGCAGCTCCTTTGCGGGGGGATTACAAGAGACCCAGTACTTC.

This clone was picked up a small number of times. This rearrangement joins TRBV5-1 to TRBJ1-2; the D gene is possibly TRBD1 (6 bases). This CDR3 is 16 amino acids long. From germline, CDR1 is SGHRS and CDR2 YFSETQ. V was clipped by 0 bases and J by 2 bases, with 14 bases between them. The CDR3 loop reads CASSLDTGTINYGYTF. CDR3 DNA sequence: TGCGCCAGCAGCTTGGATACCGGGACAATCAACTATGGCTACACCTTC.

This chain uses TRBV5-4 with TRBJ1-4, with TRBD1 as a possible D gene (6 bases). The ends were cut back, 6 bases at V and 0 bases at J, with 21 bases in the middle. Germline V gene sequence: CDR1 SGHNT, CDR2 YYREEE (reference sequence). This CDR3 region has 18 residues. In nucleotides, the CDR3 is TGTGCCAGCACCCTGAAGGGGGGGGGAGGCGCAACTAATGAAAAACTGTTTTTT. This codes for CASTLKGGGGATNEKLFF.

V is TRBV11-1 and J is TRBJ2-1, with TRBD2 as a possible D gene (5 bases). The germline V and J ends were trimmed by 5 bases and 8 bases, with 22 bases remaining between them. CDR3 size: 16 residues. The germline CDR1 and CDR2 sequences are SGHAT and FQDESV (reference sequence). The CDR3 here is CASSLLRREDPYEQFF. CDR3 DNA sequence: TGTGCCAGCAGCCTACTAAGACGGGAAGACCCCTATGAGCAGTTCTTC. Together with reference TRBV11-1 and TRBJ2-1, the CDR3 gives the full variable domain: EAEVAQSPRYKITEKSQAVAFWCDPISGHATLYWYRQILGQGPELLVQFQDESVVDDSQLPKDRFSAERLKGVDSTLKIQPAELGDSAMYLCASSLLRREDPYEQFFGPGTRLTVL.

V and J are TRBV5-4 and TRBJ1-2; 7 bases are a match to TRBD1. Germline V gives CDR1 SGHNT, CDR2 YYREEE (reference sequence). This CDR3 has 15 amino acids. Unmatched junction bases numbered 12, after V lost 3 bases and J lost 7 bases. The CDR3: CASSSFRDSVSGYTF. CDR3 bases: TGTGCCAGCAGCTCATTCCGGGACAGCGTCTCTGGCTACACCTTC.

This clone was seen just once. The chain recombines TRBV10-3 with TRBJ1-3; D unclear. Germline lookup yields CDR1 ENHRY and CDR2 SYGVKD. The CDR3 extends over 12 amino acids. V lost 0 bases, J lost 8 bases, and 5 bases lay in between. CDR3 DNA: TGTGCCATCAGTGAGTCCAGTTACACCATATATTTT. Protein sequence: CAISESSYTIYF.

V and J are TRBV19 and TRBJ1-5; no firm D call. Germline values: CDR1 LNHDA, CDR2 SQIVND (reference sequence). CDR3 length: 15 residues. Trimming cost V 3 bases and J 0 bases, with 9 bases left between them. CDR3 nucleotides: TGTGCCAGTAGTATTACGCCCTATAGCAATCAGCCCCAGCATTTT. This gives the protein CASSITPYSNQPQHF.

The chain is built from TRBV5-1 and TRBJ1-1, with a possible D match to TRBD1 (5 bases). Germline V gene data show CDR1 as SGHRS and CDR2 as YFSETQ. V was shortened by 0 bases and J by 4 bases, with 10 bases between the two germline ends. The length of the CDR3 is 14 residues. The CDR3 nucleotides are TGCGCCAGCAGCTTGGGAACAGGCGGCACTGAAGCTTTCTTT. It specifies CASSLGTGGTEAFF.

The chain recombines TRBV11-2 with TRBJ2-1; TRBD2 matches 7 bases. Germline values: CDR1 SGHAT, CDR2 FQNNGV. CDR3 length: 13 residues. V shed 9 bases and J 6 bases; nucleotides not matched to a gene: 8. For the CDR3, the DNA is TGTGCCAGTTGGGGCGGGGGAGGCAATGAGCAGTTCTTC. Its translation is CASWGGGGNEQFF.

This CDR3 reads CASSHGLAGPYEQYF. CDR3 DNA: TGTGCCAGCAGTCACGGACTAGCGGGACCCTACGAGCAGTACTTC. This chain uses TRBV3-1 (or the pseudogene TRBV3-2) with TRBJ2-7; 12 nucleotides match TRBD2. Looked up from germline, CDR1 is LGHDT and CDR2 is YNNKEL (reference sequence). The CDR3 covers 15 residues. V was clipped by 6 bases and J by 2 bases; unmatched bases: 5.

This chain joins TRBV6-5 and TRBJ2-7; 11 positions match TRBD2. The CDR3 runs to 14 residues. From germline, CDR1 is MNHEY and CDR2 SVGAGI. V shed 5 bases and J 5 bases; nucleotides not matched to a gene: 5. CDR3 loop: CASSTSGSFHEQYF. In DNA, the CDR3 is TGTGCCAGCAGTACTAGCGGGAGCTTCCACGAGCAGTACTTC.

Comments on this clone: In the same sample, other DNA sequences code for this CDR3. This chain connects TRBV19 to TRBJ2-4, with 7 bases lining up with TRBD2. Germline assignment: CDR1 LNHDA and CDR2 SQIVND (reference sequence). This CDR3 region has 15 residues. J gave up 0 bases and V 7 bases, and 6 bases lay outside the gene matches. CDR3 loop: CASKDSGLAKNIQYF. In DNA form, the CDR3 reads TGTGCCAGTAAGGATAGCGGGCTAGCCAAAAACATTCAGTACTTC.

The genes are TRBV29-1 and TRBJ2-5; 7 bases map to TRBD2. The CDR3 contains 13 residues. Germline V lookup: CDR1 SQVTM, CDR2 ANQGSEA. V was pared by 6 bases and J by 4 bases, with 8 bases of the junction left unmatched. The CDR3 nucleotides are TGCAGCGTGTGGGGGGGAAGAGGAGAGACCCAGTACTTC. Its protein product is CSVWGGRGETQYF.

The chain couples TRBV7-8 to TRBJ1-5, with D unresolved. Looked up from germline, CDR1 is SGHVS and CDR2 is FQNEAQ. Between the trimmed V and J ends, which lost 5 bases and 5 bases, there was a span of 10 bases. There are 13 residues in the CDR3. Here the CDR3 reads CASSPTRDQPQHF. CDR3 bases: TGTGCCAGCAGCCCAACGAGGGATCAGCCCCAGCATTTT. The variable domain in full, completed from reference TRBV7-8 and TRBJ1-5, reads GAGVSQSPRYKVAKRGQDVALRCDPISGHVSLFWYQQALGQGPEFLTYFQNEAQLDKSGLPSDRFFAERPEGSVSTLKIQRTQQEDSAVYLCASSPTRDQPQHFGDGTRLSIL.

The V gene is TRBV9, the J gene TRBJ2-3; weak D call: TRBD2 (5 bases). V shed 5 bases and J shed 4 bases, with 17 bases lying between them. The CDR3 extends over 15 amino acids. Germline CDR1 and CDR2: SGDLS and YYNGEE. The CDR3 loop is CASSGNGAAPDTQYF. The CDR3, as DNA: TGTGCCAGCAGTGGAAATGGAGCGGCCCCAGATACGCAGTATTTT.

This clone came up a few times. The chain couples TRBV10-3 to TRBJ2-3, with a possible D match to TRBD1 (6 bases). CDR3 length: 14 residues. Germline V gene data show CDR1 as ENHRY and CDR2 as SYGVKD. The germline V and J ends were trimmed by 7 bases and 0 bases, with 11 bases remaining between them. This CDR3 reads CAIKTTGSTDTQYF. The CDR3 DNA sequence: TGTGCCATCAAGACGACAGGCAGCACAGATACGCAGTATTTT.

Written as DNA, the CDR3 is TGTGCCAGCAGGGCGGGTTACGGGGTAGAGACCCAGTACTTC. Translation: CASRAGYGVETQYF. The chain is built from TRBV6-5 and TRBJ2-5, with D tentatively TRBD2 (5 bases). The CDR3 has 14 residues. CDR1 and CDR2 from the germline V gene are MNHEY and SVGAGI. V was pared by 6 bases and J by 4 bases, with 15 bases between.